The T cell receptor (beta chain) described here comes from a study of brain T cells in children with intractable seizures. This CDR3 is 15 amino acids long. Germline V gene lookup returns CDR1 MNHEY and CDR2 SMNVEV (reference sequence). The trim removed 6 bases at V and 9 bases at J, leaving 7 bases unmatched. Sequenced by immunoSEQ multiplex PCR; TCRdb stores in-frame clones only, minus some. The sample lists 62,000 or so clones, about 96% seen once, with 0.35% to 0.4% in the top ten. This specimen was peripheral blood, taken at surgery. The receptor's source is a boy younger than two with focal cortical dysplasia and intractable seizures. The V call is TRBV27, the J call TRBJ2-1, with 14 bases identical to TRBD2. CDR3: CASRPTSGRAGEQFF. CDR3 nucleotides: TGTGCCAGCAGGCCGACTAGCGGGAGGGCCGGTGAGCAGTTCTTC.